This T cell receptor beta chain was retrieved from a study of blood T cells in healthy people across ages (dated by TCRdb to 2014 to 2015). The study in broad terms: Template switching captured roughly one uniquely barcoded TCR beta cDNA molecule per two T cells in model experiments. Four age groups were formed from the donors: young (average 16 years), middle-aged (approximately 40), aged (roughly 56) and long-lived (about 80). Age-related changes in TCR beta repertoire diversity were measured in the study by deep sequencing normalized with unique cDNA molecular identifiers. The study analyzed two additional independent replicas of 1 million unique cDNA reads from the same blood draw for two donors, one aged 18 to 29 and one aged 80 or older. Donors of different ages were randomly distributed across sequencing lanes to avoid experimental bias.

As concerns this clonotype: Its antigen has not been determined. The input lacks base qualities; no much larger clone sits a single base away.

The roughly 39 donors, aged roughly 6 to 95 years, were systemically healthy Caucasian individuals from Russia. Each donor gave 8 to 10 milliliters of peripheral blood, collected into EDTA-treated Vacutainer tubes. PBMCs were isolated by Ficoll-Paque density-gradient centrifugation, with at least 6 million obtained per sample. Trizol reagent was used to extract total RNA from PBMCs, with at least 6 micrograms per sample. Naive CD45RAhigh/CD27high T cell percentages were measured by flow cytometry on a PBMC aliquot from every donor. The paper's findings and limits, for the study overall: Conclusive comparison of naive and antigen-experienced compartments was prevented by the profiling of bulk unsorted PBMCs. Total diversity estimates from one million sequenced T cells were considered lower bounds and underestimates. A strong correlation was found between observed TCR beta diversity and the percentage of naive T cells measured by flow cytometry. Because donor CMV infection status was unknown, age-related changes in expanded clonotypes were potentially confounded. Observed TCR beta diversity per million T cells fell roughly linearly with age, and a significant reduction was already apparent by age around 44. Compared with the aged group, more naive CD4+ T cells, fewer expanded clones and increased TCR diversity were shown by the long-lived group, suggesting age selection.

Libraries were prepared through 5' RACE. The run used an Illumina HiSeq 2500. The second PCR ran for about 6 to 11 cycles and used a J-beta primer mix along with a sample-barcoded 5' primer. A unique molecular identifier was introduced onto each TCR beta cDNA molecule by a template-switch 5' adaptor carrying 12 random nucleotides. At least 3 million CDR3-containing paired-end reads were obtained from each sample. First-strand cDNA was synthesized from all RNA with the Mint cDNA synthesis kit, primed by a TRBC-specific oligonucleotide. Following uracil-DNA glycosylase treatment, a first 18-cycle PCR with universal primers M1SS and BC2_uni_R was performed on all cDNA. Concerning the study's data processing: For normalization, 1 million high-quality reads were randomly selected from each sample, with every read carrying a distinct molecular identifier. Instead of being binned into consensus sequences, reads with shared molecular identifiers were discarded. MiTCR, set to a Q25 quality threshold and the strictest error-elimination algorithm, was used for CDR3 identification, clonotype clustering and error correction. A nonparametric unseen species model with Euler transformation was used to estimate a lower bound on total TCR beta diversity. TCRdb took the public reads, trimmed them with fastp at Q25, ran MiXCR for clone calling and kept in-frame beta chains. CDR3 protein sequences are deduplicated, and each keeps its most common genes and DNA. These V and J calls are TCRdb output, not the study's own analysis. The sample contains around 800,000 distinct CDR3 sequences, about 53% of them found a single time. Jointly, the top ten make up approximately 41% of the sample.

Sequencing was carried out using blood. The TCR sequence derives from an older man in good health.

The CDR3: CASSLGVEGVKLFF. The nucleotides are TGTGCCAGCAGCTTAGGGGTAGAGGGGGTAAAACTGTTTTTT. The chain is encoded by TRBV7-2 joined to TRBJ1-4; tentative D gene TRBD1, with 6 bases matching. From the germline V gene, CDR1 is SGHTA and CDR2 is FQGNSA. The CDR3 holds 14 amino acids from the cysteine to the phenylalanine. Solely the CDR3 DNA is kept, with 42 bases framed from the first base. Trimming at the junction amounts to 1 base on V and 10 bases on J, and the germline ends lie 13 bases apart.